These 3 T cell receptor beta chains originate from one sample sequenced in a study of T cell changes during pregnancy in multiple sclerosis. Data came from immunoSEQ multiplex PCR; TCRdb stores just in-frame clones and leaves some out. This table holds approximately 40,000 clones, 88% found once. The sample was CD4+ T cells from peripheral blood mononuclear cells, taken in the second trimester of pregnancy. The receptors derive from a female donor with multiple sclerosis, enrolled in a pregnancy study.

The gene calls are TRBV15 and TRBJ2-3; the D gene is possibly TRBD2 (6 bases). The V gene lost 0 bases and the J gene lost 4 bases, with 11 bases spanning the gap. The CDR3 is 15 amino acids. Germline values: CDR1 LNHNV, CDR2 YYDKDF (reference sequence). CDR3 sequence reads: CATSRDTSKSDTQYF. The CDR3 coding sequence is TGTGCCACCAGCAGAGACACTAGCAAATCAGATACGCAGTATTTT.

This rearrangement joins TRBV6-5 to TRBJ1-3, with no clear D. Germline V gene data show CDR1 as MNHEY and CDR2 as SVGAGI. The length of the CDR3 is 16 residues. V was clipped by 3 bases and J by 2 bases, with 14 bases between them. The CDR3 sequence: CASSYHQALAGNTIYF. The CDR3 DNA is TGTGCCAGCAGTTATCATCAGGCCCTCGCTGGAAACACCATATATTTT.

The chain couples TRBV5-8 to TRBJ1-1, with 7 bases identical to TRBD1. Germline trimming cut 0 bases from V and 1 base from J; bases unmatched to any gene: 9. The CDR3 runs to 17 residues. Germline CDR1 SGHTS, CDR2 YDEGEE. As DNA, the CDR3 is TGTGCCAGCAGCTTGGAGGGCGTGGGACAGAGGAACACTGAAGCTTTCTTT. As protein: CASSLEGVGQRNTEAFF.